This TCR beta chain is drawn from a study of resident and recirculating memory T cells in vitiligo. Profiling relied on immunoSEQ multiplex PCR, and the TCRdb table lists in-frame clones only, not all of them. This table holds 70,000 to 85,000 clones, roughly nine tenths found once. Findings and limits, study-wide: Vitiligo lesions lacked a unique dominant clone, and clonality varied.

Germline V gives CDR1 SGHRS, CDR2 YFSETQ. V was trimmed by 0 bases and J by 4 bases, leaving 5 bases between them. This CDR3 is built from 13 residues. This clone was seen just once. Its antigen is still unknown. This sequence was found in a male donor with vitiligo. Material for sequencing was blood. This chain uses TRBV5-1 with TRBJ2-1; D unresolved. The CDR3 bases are TGCGCCAGCAGCTTGGGAGGATACAATGAGCAGTTCTTC. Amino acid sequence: CASSLGGYNEQFF.